One and the same sample provided the 4 T cell receptor beta chains below, sequenced in a study of shared clonotypes between healthy human individuals. Assay: immunoSEQ multiplex PCR; the TCRdb copy retains only in-frame clones and omits some. In the table there are some 240,000 clones, approximately 70% of which are singletons. The sample taken for sequencing was memory CD4+ T cells sorted from blood. Regarding subset: CD45RA-negative fraction. The source of these receptors is a man aged 25-45 years in good health.

Remarks on this clone: It differs at one base from a far larger clone, so likely a read error. Other DNA sequences in this specimen translate into the identical CDR3. J is TRBJ2-3 and V is TRBV27; D remains unclear. The germline V gene has CDR1 MNHEY and CDR2 SMNVEV (reference sequence). This CDR3 is built from 14 residues. V was trimmed by 6 bases and J by 5 bases, leaving 15 bases between them. The chain's CDR3 is CASSSTNRVDTQYF. For the CDR3, the DNA is TGTGCCAGCAGCAGCACCAATAGGGTAGATACGCAGTATTTT.

The chain couples TRBV19 to TRBJ1-1, with D perhaps TRBD1 (6 bases). Germline V CDR1 and CDR2: LNHDA, SQIVND (reference sequence). V was pared by 4 bases and J by 0 bases, with 18 bases between. There are 17 residues in the CDR3. CDR3 bases: TGTGCCAGTAGTAAGGCAGCCCACGGACAGTTGAACACTGAAGCTTTCTTT. It specifies CASSKAAHGQLNTEAFF.

The V gene is TRBV19, the J gene TRBJ1-5, with D maybe TRBD1 (5 bases). V lost 4 bases and J 3 bases, leaving 7 bases between the germline ends. This CDR3 has 13 residues. Germline V gives CDR1 LNHDA, CDR2 SQIVND (reference sequence). The CDR3 here is CASSTGPNQPQHF. Here the CDR3 DNA reads TGTGCCAGTAGTACAGGGCCCAATCAGCCCCAGCATTTT.

This clone was seen a handful of times. The chain is built from TRBV15 and TRBJ1-5; D is unresolved. Germline CDR1 is LNHNV and CDR2 is YYDKDF (reference sequence). The CDR3 consists of 17 residues. The V end was cut by 4 bases, the J end by 0 bases, with 16 bases between. CDR3 sequence (DNA): TGTGCCACCAGCAAACAGAAATCCGCCCATAGCAATCAGCCCCAGCATTTT. Translating gives CATSKQKSAHSNQPQHF.